This TCR beta chain was recovered during a study of T cell responses to AZD1222 COVID-19 vaccine. Study results and limitations: In the spike-specific TCR repertoire, nearly half reportedly target unmutated variant regions. Donors were largely white British and mainly female; clonal diversity was possibly underestimated. Only a handful of AZD1222 recipients, more than 5 in all, had baseline seropositivity. Only after the peak T cell response were repertoires sampled.

Assay: immunoSEQ multiplex PCR; the TCRdb copy retains only in-frame clones and omits some. The repertoire holds tens of thousands of clones, about 92% seen once, with approximately 2% in the top ten. About this clone: Its target is not known.

The material sequenced was peripheral blood, taken on day 0 of AZD1222 vaccination. The clonotype comes from an adult in good health.

CDR3 sequence (DNA): TGTGCCAGCACGGGACAGGGCTTAAACATTCAGTACTTC. It specifies CASTGQGLNIQYF. The genes are TRBV2 and TRBJ2-4; 9 bases align to TRBD1. With V trimmed by 7 bases and J by 6 bases, 4 bases remained unmatched. The CDR3 has 13 residues. Germline CDR1 and CDR2: SNHLY and FYNNEI.